The rows below give T cell receptor beta chains drawn from one sample of a study of metastatic and nonmetastatic thyroid tumors. TCRdb called clones again from the PCR reads with MiXCR. The sample has 30,000 or so clones, approximately 7.4% seen once. The sequenced material came from blood. Receptors originate from a female donor with papillary thyroid cancer or a benign thyroid nodule (not recorded which). Some clones in this sample may be carry-over from other donors' samples. Each CDR3 is given with its conserved first and last residue. A D gene is named only where the DNA matches it firmly. Rows give clone size only sometimes, using once, few, many, or a class for an expanded clone.

cdr3_nt	cdr3_aa	d_call	v_call	j_call	clone_size
TGTGCCAGTAGTATAGATAGGATCAACGAGCAGTACTTC	CASSIDRINEQYF	NA	TRBV19	TRBJ2-7	many
TGTGCCAGCAGTTTAGGGGTTGCGTGGCCCCAGCATTTT	CASSLGVAWPQHF	NA	TRBV28	TRBJ1-5	many
TGTGCCAGCAGTCAACTTCGGACAGGGGGCTTAGATACGCAGTATTTT	CASSQLRTGGLDTQYF	TRBD1	TRBV28	TRBJ2-3	many
TGTGCCAGCTCACCGCCGCGACCGAGCCAAGAGACCCAGTACTTC	CASSPPRPSQETQYF	NA	TRBV18	TRBJ2-5	NA
TGCGCCAGCAGTGACCAGGGTCGAGGCGATTACAATGAGCAGTTCTTC	CASSDQGRGDYNEQFF	NA	TRBV10-2	TRBJ2-1	many
TGCGCCAGCAGCCAAGATTACCGGGGTTCTGGAAACACCATATATTTT	CASSQDYRGSGNTIYF	NA	TRBV4-3	TRBJ1-3	many
TGTGCCTGGAGTGTGACAGGGATCGCTGGAAACACCATATATTTT	CAWSVTGIAGNTIYF	TRBD1	TRBV30	TRBJ1-3	many
TGTGCCAGCAGTTTGATGAGCTCTGGAAACACCATATATTTT	CASSLMSSGNTIYF	NA	TRBV28	TRBJ1-3	many
TGTGCCAGCAGTTTAAGAGGGGGGACAGGGGCCCTAGAGCAGTACTTC	CASSLRGGTGALEQYF	TRBD1	TRBV12-3/TRBV12-4	TRBJ2-7	many
TGCGCCAGCAGTTCAGGGACTCACAGGGACGAGCAGTACTTC	CASSSGTHRDEQYF	NA	TRBV5-1	TRBJ2-7	many
TGTGCCAGCAGCTTATGGGTGAACACTGAAGCTTTCTTT	CASSLWVNTEAFF	NA	TRBV7-2	TRBJ1-1	many
TGTGCCAGCAGCATAAGCTACGAGCAGTACTTC	CASSISYEQYF	NA	TRBV7-9	TRBJ2-7	medium-sized
TGTGCCAGCAGCGGGGGGACAGGCGTGAACACTGAAGCTTTCTTT	CASSGGTGVNTEAFF	TRBD1	TRBV5-8	TRBJ1-1	many
TGCGCCAGCAGCTTGTGGGACCCGCGGACAGATACGCAGTATTTT	CASSLWDPRTDTQYF	NA	TRBV5-1	TRBJ2-3	many
TGTGCCAGCAAAGGGGATACTGGAAACACCATATATTTT	CASKGDTGNTIYF	NA	TRBV2	TRBJ1-3	many